This is a list of T cell receptor beta chains from one sample in a study of beta chain features in type 1 diabetes. Profiling relied on immunoSEQ multiplex PCR, and the TCRdb table lists in-frame clones only, not all of them. This table has about 700,000 clones, around an eighth appearing once. Sequenced input: naive CD4+ T cells from blood. The receptors derive from a man between 18 and 35 years old with type 1 diabetes. Both conserved end residues are part of each CDR3. D genes are given only for firm matches. The size entry is marked missing in some rows and otherwise reads once, few, many or a size class.

j_call v_call clone_size d_call cdr3_nt cdr3_aa
TRBJ1-3 TRBV4-2 - - TGTGCCAGCAGCCCAACAGGGAGCTCTGGAAACACCATATATTTT CASSPTGSSGNTIYF
TRBJ2-1 TRBV5-4 - - TGTGCCAGCAGCGCCGGACAGGGAGGGATGGGGCACGGGCAGTTCTTC CASSAGQGGMGHGQFF
TRBJ2-7 TRBV13 few - TGTGCCAGCAGCTTAGGAACGGGAGCTATGCGCTACGAGCAGTACTTC CASSLGTGAMRYEQYF
TRBJ1-2 TRBV6-5 - - TGTGCCAGCACGCCCCATCAGGTTGGCTACACCTTC CASTPHQVGYTF
TRBJ2-3 TRBV13 few TRBD2 TGTGCCAGCAGCTTACCAGGGACTACGGCAGATACGCAGTATTTT CASSLPGTTADTQYF
TRBJ2-6 TRBV27 few - TGTGCGTCTATGGGGGTCCGTGGGGCCAACGTCCTGACTTTC CASMGVRGANVLTF
TRBJ2-2 TRBV18 - - TGTGCCAGCTCACCTAGCAGCACCGGGGAGCTGTTTTTT CASSPSSTGELFF
TRBJ2-7 TRBV5-6 few - TGTGCCAGCAGCTTGTACAGCACTAACCTATACGAGCAGTACTTC CASSLYSTNLYEQYF
TRBJ2-3 TRBV19 - - TGTGCCAGTAGTATCGGTGGGAAAAGCACAGATACGCAGTATTTT CASSIGGKSTDTQYF
TRBJ1-1 TRBV2 - - TGTGCCAGCCTTAGACTGATAAACACTGAAGCTTTCTTT CASLRLINTEAFF
TRBJ2-1 TRBV4-1 few TRBD2 TGCGCCAGCAGCCGGGCTAGCGGGGGGGACAATGAGCAGTTCTTC CASSRASGGDNEQFF
TRBJ1-3 TRBV4-1 few - TGCGCCAGCAGCCAACCCACAGGGACGCCTGGAAACACCATATATTTT CASSQPTGTPGNTIYF
TRBJ1-1 TRBV30 few - TGTGCCTGGAGCATTGTGGACAGAAGTGAAGCTTTCTTT CAWSIVDRSEAFF
TRBJ2-5 TRBV10-3 few - TGTGCCATCAAGGGTCAAGAGACCCAGTACTTC CAIKGQETQYF
TRBJ1-1 TRBV19 - - TGTGCCAGTACCTTCGCACAGAACACTGAAGCTTTCTTT CASTFAQNTEAFF
TRBJ1-1 TRBV14 - - TGTGCCAGCAGCCAAGAGGGTGGAACTGAAGCTTTCTTT CASSQEGGTEAFF
TRBJ2-5 TRBV12-5 - - TGTGCTAGTGGTTTCTCAGGGGCTGAGACCCAGTACTTC CASGFSGAETQYF
TRBJ2-6 TRBV30 few TRBD2 TGTGCCTGGAGGTCATGGCGGGGGGGCTCTGGGGCCAACGTCCTGACTTTC CAWRSWRGGSGANVLTF
TRBJ2-5 TRBV6-5 few - TGTGCCAGCAGTTACTCTGGGGGGGCCCTCCAAGAGACCCAGTACTTC CASSYSGGALQETQYF
TRBJ1-2 TRBV28 few TRBD1 TGTGCCAGCAGCCCCCTCTTGGGACAGGGATCTCTTAACTATGGCTACACCTTC CASSPLLGQGSLNYGYTF
TRBJ2-2 TRBV19 - TRBD1 TGTGCCGGTCAGGGGGCCGGCGGGGAGCTGTTTTTT CAGQGAGGELFF
TRBJ1-5 TRBV2 - - TGTGCCAGCAGACAGGGTCTCAATCAGCCCCAGCATTTT CASRQGLNQPQHF
TRBJ1-3 TRBV4-1 - - TGCGCCAGCAGCCAACTCGACTCTGGAAACACCATATATTTT CASSQLDSGNTIYF
TRBJ1-5 TRBV5-1 - - TGCGCCAGCAGCTTGGGGAACGACAATCAGCCCCAGCATTTT CASSLGNDNQPQHF
TRBJ2-3 TRBV5-1 few - TGCGCCAGCAGGCGGGGGCTCGGCACAGATACGCAGTATTTT CASRRGLGTDTQYF
TRBJ1-2 TRBV30 - - TGTGCCTGGAGTGTACTAAGTTTGGATGGCTACACCTTC CAWSVLSLDGYTF
TRBJ2-1 TRBV29-1 few - TGCAGCGTTGGAGGGTACAATGAGCAGTTCTTC CSVGGYNEQFF
TRBJ1-2 TRBV6-5 few TRBD1 TGTGCCAGCAGGCGGACAGGGGGCTACACCTTC CASRRTGGYTF
TRBJ2-7 TRBV4-1 - - TGCGCCAGCAGCCCCGCCCAGGGGCAGGTGAGCCACGAGCAGTACTTC CASSPAQGQVSHEQYF
TRBJ2-7 TRBV20-1 few - TGCAGTGCGCTGACTACCTACGAGCAGTACTTC CSALTTYEQYF
TRBJ2-6 TRBV2 - - TGTGCCAGCAGTAGGGCCAACGTCCTGACTTTC CASSRANVLTF
TRBJ2-1 TRBV30 - - TGTGCCTGCGTCTTAAAGGGGCCCTCCTACAATGAGCAGTTCTTC CACVLKGPSYNEQFF
TRBJ1-3 TRBV30 few - TGTGCCTGGAGTGCAGGGGCAGGAAACACCATATATTTT CAWSAGAGNTIYF
TRBJ2-7 TRBV7-9 few - TGTGCCAGCAGCCTGGGGGCTAGCGGAACCTACGAGCAGTACTTC CASSLGASGTYEQYF
TRBJ1-1 TRBV6-5 - - TGTGCCAGCAGAGGCACAGGGTTACCGAACACTGAAGCTTTCTTT CASRGTGLPNTEAFF
TRBJ2-3 TRBV30 few - TGTGCCTGGAGGGAAGCGGCCACGAGCACAGATACGCAGTATTTT CAWREAATSTDTQYF
TRBJ2-2 TRBV9 few TRBD2 TGTGCCAGCAGCGTAGGGGGGCTCCTAGCGGGCACCGGGGAGCTGTTTTTT CASSVGGLLAGTGELFF
TRBJ2-2 TRBV21-1 few - TGTGCCAGCAGCGAATTGACTTCCACCGGGGAGCTGTTTTTT CASSELTSTGELFF
TRBJ1-2 TRBV7-9 - TRBD1 TGTGCCAGCACCTTAGGGACAGCCACTAACTATGGCTACACCTTC CASTLGTATNYGYTF
TRBJ2-1 TRBV28 few - TGTGCCAGCAGCCGAGGGGGCTCCTACAATGAGCAGTTCTTC CASSRGGSYNEQFF
TRBJ1-2 TRBV30 many - TGTGCCTGGATGGGTCAGTTAGCCGGCGGCTACACCTTC CAWMGQLAGGYTF
TRBJ2-7 TRBV4-2 few - TGTGCCAGCAGCCAAGATAACGAGCAGTACTTC CASSQDNEQYF
TRBJ2-5 TRBV19 once - TGTGCCAGTCAAACAGCCGAAGAGACCCAGTACTTC CASQTAEETQYF
TRBJ2-7 TRBV2 few - TGTGCCAGCGGCCGGGACGCTCAGCAGTACTTC CASGRDAQQYF
TRBJ2-3 TRBV30 few TRBD2 TGTGCCTGGAGTCGGCGGGGGGGCCTTGATACGCAGTATTTT CAWSRRGGLDTQYF
TRBJ2-1 TRBV5-1 few - TGCGCCAGCAGCTTGGGGTTCGACAATGAGCAGTTCTTC CASSLGFDNEQFF